This entry concerns a single TCR beta chain. This sample is part of a study of OX40 agonist ivuxolimab in advanced cancers. The CDR3 consists of 14 residues. Trimming removed 4 bases at V and 2 bases at J, with 11 bases between. Germline CDR1 is MNHNS and CDR2 is SASEGT. Assay used: immunoSEQ multiplex PCR; TCRdb lists only in-frame clones, some missing. Of about 64,000 clones in the sample, 70% to 90% were seen once. Blood was sampled at baseline, cycle 4 day 1, and cycle 7 day 1. This receptor was taken from an adult with an advanced solid tumor such as melanoma, head and neck, liver or kidney cancer. Sequenced material: CD4+ or CD8+ T cells sorted from blood, taken in a trial of the OX40 agonist ivuxolimab. The J gene is TRBJ2-5, the V gene TRBV6-1; no firm D call. Here the CDR3 DNA reads TGTGCCAGCAGTGTAAACAGAGTTCAAGAGACCCAGTACTTC. Translated: CASSVNRVQETQYF.